This T cell receptor (beta chain) was sequenced for a study of T cell repertoires and HLA-DP antigens. Study results and caveats: Total CD4+ responders were stimulated by HeLa antigen-presenting cells.

The CDR3 extends over 13 amino acids. Trimming removed 6 bases at V and 4 bases at J, with 9 bases between. From germline, CDR1 is MNHEY and CDR2 SMNVEV (reference sequence). A remark on this clone: The antigen remains undetermined.

Data came from immunoSEQ multiplex PCR; TCRdb stores just in-frame clones and leaves some out. The table has approximately 90,000 clones, around 86% seen once; the top ten hold roughly 1.6%. The receptor comes from a man between 50 and 59 years old in good health and CMV-seronegative. Source material: CD4+ T cells from PBMCs. J is TRBJ1-4 and V is TRBV27, with D hard to call. The CDR3 reads CASRLQSNEKLFF. The CDR3 DNA reads TGTGCCAGCAGACTACAGAGTAATGAAAAACTGTTTTTT.